This TCR beta chain is from a study of neoadjuvant nivolumab and ipilimumab in lung cancer. Regarding the study as a whole: Resected tumors had greater TCR richness and clonality than uninvolved lung.

Here immunoSEQ multiplex PCR was the method, and the copy in TCRdb shows in-frame clones only, minus some. This repertoire shows 40,000 to 55,000 clones, about 89% found once; its top ten account for about 4%. The CDR3 is made up of 13 amino acids. V was shortened by 5 bases and J by 3 bases, with 8 bases between the two germline ends. Germline assignment: CDR1 MGHDK and CDR2 SYGVNS. About this clone: Its antigen is unknown.

The sequenced sample was blood, obtained before neoadjuvant nivolumab, alone or with ipilimumab. This TCR came from an adult with non-small cell lung cancer. Some clones in this sample may be carry-over from other donors' samples. The V call is TRBV25-1, the J call TRBJ1-5, with D uncertain. CDR3 sequence: CASSLGFNQPQHF. In nucleotides, the CDR3 is TGTGCCAGCAGTCTGGGGTTCAATCAGCCCCAGCATTTT.